This is a list of T cell receptor beta chains from one sample in a study of blood T cell repertoires in COVID-19. Measured with immunoSEQ multiplex PCR; TCRdb has only the in-frame clones, and not every one. In the table there are about 130,000 clones, under 90% of which are singletons. The specimen was peripheral blood. The receptors shown here come from a woman in her sixties or seventies with acute or convalescent COVID-19. The CDR3 runs from the conserved cysteine through the conserved F or W.

j_gene: TRBJ1-2; v_gene: TRBV9; CDR3aa: CASSVASGAYGYTF
j_gene: TRBJ2-7; v_gene: TRBV5-6; CDR3aa: CASLGQSQEQYF
j_gene: TRBJ2-5; v_gene: TRBV6-6; CDR3aa: CASSYLGGQETQYF
j_gene: TRBJ1-1; v_gene: TRBV6-5; CDR3aa: CASSSRGGKDTEAFF
j_gene: TRBJ1-5; v_gene: TRBV6-5; CDR3aa: CAAQHGAGDQPQHF
j_gene: TRBJ2-5; v_gene: TRBV10-2; CDR3aa: CASRTSGGRETQYF
j_gene: TRBJ1-6; v_gene: TRBV4-1; CDR3aa: CASSPRQGTDSPLHF
j_gene: TRBJ2-3; v_gene: TRBV24-1; CDR3aa: CATSDPPWVAGPDTQYF
j_gene: TRBJ2-2; v_gene: TRBV3-1/TRBV3-2; CDR3aa: CASSQDLWLAGNTGELFF
j_gene: TRBJ2-1; v_gene: TRBV6-5; CDR3aa: CASRETVEGEQFF
j_gene: TRBJ1-1; v_gene: TRBV5-1; CDR3aa: CASSFGQVWGPNTEAFF
j_gene: TRBJ2-7; v_gene: TRBV12-3/TRBV12-4; CDR3aa: CASSPMSGYEQYF
j_gene: TRBJ2-1; v_gene: TRBV7-2; CDR3aa: CASPYGGLGNEQFF
j_gene: TRBJ2-2; v_gene: TRBV6-5; CDR3aa: CARHSGGAGGGELFF
j_gene: TRBJ1-5; v_gene: TRBV7-8; CDR3aa: CASSLTEVQPQHF
j_gene: TRBJ2-7; v_gene: TRBV5-6; CDR3aa: CASSLSDRGLYEQYF
j_gene: TRBJ2-6; v_gene: TRBV7-3; CDR3aa: CASSFPGQGITGANVLTF
j_gene: TRBJ2-1; v_gene: TRBV6-5; CDR3aa: CASSSTSRGPRHEQFF
j_gene: TRBJ2-5; v_gene: TRBV3-1/TRBV3-2; CDR3aa: CASRKFPGSQETQYF
j_gene: TRBJ1-6; v_gene: TRBV7-9; CDR3aa: CASSLSGGAAPLHF
j_gene: TRBJ1-4; v_gene: TRBV29-1; CDR3aa: CSVEDRGGLGKLFF
j_gene: TRBJ1-1; v_gene: TRBV2; CDR3aa: CASSYTGVNWDTEAFF
j_gene: TRBJ2-5; v_gene: TRBV2; CDR3aa: CASSESTGGPETQYF
j_gene: TRBJ2-7; v_gene: TRBV11-2; CDR3aa: CASSSSGAVYEQYF
j_gene: TRBJ1-2; v_gene: TRBV19; CDR3aa: CASSIDAAEAASYYGYTF
j_gene: TRBJ2-3; v_gene: TRBV7-3; CDR3aa: CASSPTSSSTDTQYF
j_gene: TRBJ1-6; v_gene: TRBV7-9; CDR3aa: CASSPGGSPLHF
j_gene: TRBJ2-2; v_gene: TRBV11-3; CDR3aa: CASSLGGRNTGELFF
j_gene: TRBJ1-6; v_gene: TRBV2; CDR3aa: CASNMEGASSPLHF
j_gene: TRBJ1-2; v_gene: TRBV5-1; CDR3aa: CASSPTGGYGYTF
j_gene: TRBJ2-7; v_gene: TRBV5-4; CDR3aa: CASSFLYSRIAKQYF
j_gene: TRBJ1-1; v_gene: TRBV19; CDR3aa: CASSIDPNRFANTEAFF
j_gene: TRBJ2-2; v_gene: TRBV2; CDR3aa: CASLKGKRGGLAGELFF
j_gene: TRBJ1-2; v_gene: TRBV5-6; CDR3aa: CASTVGGAYGYTF
j_gene: TRBJ2-7; v_gene: TRBV27; CDR3aa: CASSGGNMGEQYF
j_gene: TRBJ2-1; v_gene: TRBV6-2/TRBV6-3; CDR3aa: CASSRQSYNEQFF
j_gene: TRBJ2-1; v_gene: TRBV3-1/TRBV3-2; CDR3aa: CASSPSGGSLNEQFF
j_gene: TRBJ1-1; v_gene: TRBV18; CDR3aa: CASSTGGNTEAFF